Following are 7 T cell receptor beta chains from one sample sequenced in a study of T-cell reconstitution after alpha-beta-depleted transplantation in children. Unique molecular identifiers tagged the TCRbeta library. MiXCR, run by TCRdb on the PCR reads, gives a single entry per CDR3 protein. The sample carries over 400,000 distinct CDR3 sequences, under 15% recorded once. The sequencing here drew on PBMCs from the stem cell graft donor, taken from the stem cell graft. These receptors were taken from a human donor who donated a stem cell graft to a child with combined immunodeficiency.

V is TRBV4-1 and J is TRBJ2-2; D gene unclear. CDR3 length: 15 residues. V was shortened by 1 base and J by 5 bases, with 11 bases between the two germline ends. Germline V gene data show CDR1 as MGHRA and CDR2 as YSYEKL. CDR3 coding DNA: TGCGCCAGCAGCCAAGGCCGTCGGATAACCGGGGAGCTGTTTTTT. Its translation: CASSQGRRITGELFF.

The table lists this clonotype with many counts. This chain links TRBV6-5 with TRBJ2-7, with a possible D match to TRBD2 (6 bases). The length of the CDR3 is 14 residues. Germline V gene lookup returns CDR1 MNHEY and CDR2 SVGAGI. The germline V and J ends were trimmed by 0 bases and 9 bases, with 15 bases remaining between them. CDR3 sequence reads: CASSYSGPRRGQYF. The CDR3 DNA reads TGTGCCAGCAGTTACTCGGGACCGCGGAGGGGGCAGTACTTC.

The genes are TRBV2 and TRBJ2-5; no firm D call. The CDR3 sequence is 13 residues long. CDR1 and CDR2 (germline): SNHLY, FYNNEI. V was cut by 2 bases and J by 5 bases, with 9 bases left in between. The CDR3 region has the DNA TGTGCCAGCAGTGAATTCCCTGCGGAGACCCAGTACTTC. This sequence encodes CASSEFPAETQYF.

This clonotype was counted between two and nine times. The chain joins TRBV18 to TRBJ2-5, with D perhaps TRBD1 (6 bases). Germline V CDR1 and CDR2: KGHSH, LQKENI. The CDR3 contains 14 residues. V dropped 3 bases and J dropped 2 bases, with 10 bases sitting between them. The CDR3 DNA is TGTGCCAGCTCACCCCGGGACAAACAAGAGACCCAGTACTTC. This sequence encodes CASSPRDKQETQYF.

This clonotype appeared many times. CDR3 DNA: TGTGCCAGCAGCTATACGGCGGGCGGGGAGCTGTTTTTT. It codes for CASSYTAGGELFF. The chain recombines TRBV7-9 with TRBJ2-2; possibly TRBD2 for D (5 bases). The CDR3 is made up of 13 amino acids. Germline values: CDR1 SEHNR, CDR2 FQNEAQ (reference sequence). V lost 4 bases and J 7 bases, leaving 10 bases between the germline ends.

The chain employs TRBV29-1 and TRBJ1-2, with a weak D call TRBD1 (6 bases). The V end was cut by 4 bases, the J end by 5 bases, with 14 bases between. CDR3 length: 13 amino acids. CDR1 is SQVTM, CDR2 ANQGSEA, per germline. The DNA for the CDR3 is TGCAGCGTTGGGGCCCCAGGGGCATATGGCTACACCTTC. Amino acids: CSVGAPGAYGYTF.

This clonotype occurred many times. The rearrangement links TRBV5-6 to TRBJ1-1, with D maybe TRBD1 (6 bases). Germline assignment: CDR1 SGHDT and CDR2 YYEEEE. CDR3 length equals 14 residues. V lost 3 bases to trimming and J lost 4 bases, with 13 bases between them. The CDR3 bases are TGTGCCAGCAGCTATGCGGGGGCGGGCACTGAAGCTTTCTTT. Encoded protein: CASSYAGAGTEAFF.